The 29 T cell receptor beta chains below were found in one sample sequenced in a study of blood T cell repertoires in COVID-19. Method: immunoSEQ multiplex PCR; TCRdb's copy keeps in-frame clones and lacks some. This sample has tens of thousands of clones, with approximately 88% found just once. Sequencing was carried out using peripheral blood. All receptors derive from a man aged 45 to 65 with active COVID-19.

The chain links TRBV6-2 or TRBV6-3 to TRBJ2-5; a possible D gene is TRBD1 (5 bases). This CDR3 contains 15 residues. V was pared by 2 bases and J by 1 base, with 11 bases between. Germline V gene lookup returns CDR1 MNHEY and CDR2 SVGEGT. CDR3 in amino acids: CASSYGARTQETQYF. The CDR3 DNA is TGTGCCAGCAGTTACGGGGCCAGGACCCAAGAGACCCAGTACTTC.

CDR3 sequence: CASSVAYTGELFF. The DNA for the CDR3 is TGTGCCAGCAGTGTCGCCTATACCGGGGAGCTGTTTTTT. The V and J genes are TRBV2 and TRBJ2-2; D is ambiguous. V was shortened by 4 bases and J by 5 bases, with 8 bases between the two germline ends. This CDR3 has 13 amino acids. Germline CDR1 reads SNHLY; CDR2 reads FYNNEI.

This clone showed up just once. This sequence joins TRBV11-3 and TRBJ2-1; tentative D call: TRBD2 (5 bases). The V end lost 1 base, the J end lost 9 bases, and 10 bases lay between the germline ends. CDR3 length equals 13 residues. The V gene's germline CDR1 is SGHNT and CDR2 YENEEA. The CDR3 is CASSLGAGGEQFF. The CDR3 DNA reads as TGTGCCAGCAGCTTAGGCGCTGGAGGTGAGCAGTTCTTC.

The V call is TRBV7-3, the J call TRBJ2-1; 13 positions agree with TRBD2. Trimming at V came to 2 bases and at J to 0 bases, leaving 4 bases not matched to a gene. Germline CDR1 SGHTA, CDR2 FQGTGA. There are 18 residues in the CDR3. The CDR3 nucleotides read TGTGCCAGCAGCTTAGGGACTAGCGGGACGTTCTCCTACAATGAGCAGTTCTTC. Residues: CASSLGTSGTFSYNEQFF. The complete variable domain, with remaining parts taken from reference TRBV7-3 and TRBJ2-1, reads GAGVSQTPSNKVTEKGKYVELRCDPISGHTALYWYRQSLGQGPEFLIYFQGTGAADDSGLPNDRFFAVRPEGSVSTLKIQRTERGDSAVYLCASSLGTSGTFSYNEQFFGPGTRLTVL.

The rearrangement uses TRBV28 and TRBJ2-2, with D possibly being TRBD2 (6 bases). The CDR3 runs to 15 residues. Per the germline V gene, CDR1 is MDHEN and CDR2 is SYDVKM. The V gene lost 6 bases and the J gene lost 1 base, with 12 bases spanning the gap. The CDR3 region is CASRAEGVNTGELFF. DNA for the CDR3: TGTGCCAGCAGGGCGGAGGGAGTGAACACCGGGGAGCTGTTTTTT.

The chain links TRBV11-2 to TRBJ2-2, with D maybe TRBD2 (6 bases). Germline values: CDR1 SGHAT, CDR2 FQNNGV. The CDR3 has 16 amino acids. V gave up 1 base and J gave up 5 bases, with 14 bases separating them. The CDR3 DNA is TGTGCCAGCAGCTTAGGGAGGGGAACAAGGACCGGGGAGCTGTTTTTT. It translates to CASSLGRGTRTGELFF.

The chain uses TRBV27 and TRBJ2-1; D uncertain. This CDR3 has 14 residues. Germline-derived CDR1 and CDR2 are MNHEY and SMNVEV (reference sequence). V lost 4 bases and J lost 8, with 15 bases in between. CDR3 sequence reads: CASSSPRPTDEQFF. The DNA of the CDR3 is TGTGCCAGCAGTTCACCCCGCCCTACGGATGAGCAGTTCTTC.

There are a few counts of this clone. V is TRBV6-5 and J is TRBJ2-1; D possibly corresponds to TRBD2 (7 bases). This CDR3 has 13 residues. V gave up 2 bases and J gave up 10 bases, with 12 bases separating them. Per germline, CDR1 MNHEY and CDR2 SVGAGI. The CDR3 loop reads CASSYEGGREQFF. The CDR3 bases are TGTGCCAGCAGTTACGAGGGGGGGAGGGAGCAGTTCTTC.

The gene calls are TRBV7-2 and TRBJ1-1, with D possibly matching TRBD1 (6 bases). The V end lost 6 bases, the J end lost 3 bases, and 14 bases lay between the germline ends. The CDR3 totals 14 residues. CDR1 and CDR2 (germline): SGHTA, FQGNSA. CDR3 nucleotides: TGTGCCAGCAGTTCTGATAGGGGGTACACTGAAGCTTTCTTT. The encoded protein is CASSSDRGYTEAFF.

With respect to this clone: Mismatch with germline at one junction end may stem from a read error. The chain combines TRBV28 with TRBJ1-6, with D perhaps matching TRBD1 (5 bases). From germline, CDR1 is MDHEN and CDR2 SYDVKM. The CDR3 has 16 amino acids. The CDR3 DNA follows: TGTTCCAGCAGCCTACCTATGACAGCTGGAAATTCACCCCCCCACTTT. Amino acids: CSSSLPMTAGNSPPHF.

CDR3 DNA sequence: TGTGCCAGCAGCTTAAGACTAGCGGGAGCCTACGAGCAGTACTTC. Protein: CASSLRLAGAYEQYF. The chain links TRBV7-8 to TRBJ2-7; 12 bases are a match to TRBD2. Germline CDR1 and CDR2: SGHVS and FQNEAQ. With V trimmed by 2 bases and J by 2 bases, 1 base remained unmatched. The CDR3 extends over 15 amino acids.

The rearrangement links TRBV19 to TRBJ1-5, with 9 bases fitting TRBD1. Germline V gives CDR1 LNHDA, CDR2 SQIVND (reference sequence). The CDR3 covers 18 residues. V shed 5 bases and J 5 bases; nucleotides not matched to a gene: 16. The DNA of the CDR3 is TGTGCCAGTAGTTCCCCCTCGGCGGACAGGGGTCCCCATCAGCCCCAGCATTTT. Its translation: CASSSPSADRGPHQPQHF.

The V call is TRBV2, the J call TRBJ2-7, with 12 bases matching TRBD2. Per the germline V gene, CDR1 is SNHLY and CDR2 is FYNNEI. There are 18 residues in the CDR3. The trim removed 8 bases at V and 1 base at J, leaving 15 bases unmatched. This CDR3 reads CASSTTGLAGKLSYEQYF. The CDR3 DNA sequence: TGTGCCAGCTCCACGACTGGACTAGCGGGAAAATTATCCTACGAGCAGTACTTC.

The rearrangement joins TRBV11-3 to TRBJ2-3, with 8 bases that match TRBD2. This CDR3 is built from 16 residues. V shed 1 base, J shed 4 bases, and the junction held 7 bases outside the gene matches. Germline V gives CDR1 SGHNT, CDR2 YENEEA. The CDR3 reads CASSLGRREGPDTQYF. CDR3 nucleotides: TGTGCCAGCAGCTTAGGTAGACGGGAGGGCCCAGATACGCAGTATTTT.

The chain employs TRBV5-4 and TRBJ2-3; TRBD1 is a possible D gene (5 bases). From germline, CDR1 is SGHNT and CDR2 YYREEE (reference sequence). The CDR3 has 15 amino acids. Trimming removed 2 bases from V and 1 base from J, with 11 bases in between. The chain's CDR3 is CASSLRQGGTDTQYF. DNA for the CDR3: TGTGCCAGCAGCTTACGGCAGGGTGGCACAGATACGCAGTATTTT.

The chain carries TRBV28 and TRBJ2-7; 11 nucleotides match TRBD2. The germline V gene encodes CDR1 MDHEN and CDR2 SYDVKM. The V and J ends lost 6 bases and 4 bases, in that order; junction bases with no gene match: 11. The CDR3 has 16 residues. Here the CDR3 DNA reads TGTGCCAGCAGGCCAGCAGGGCTAGCGGGGGGATACGAGCAGTACTTC. This encodes CASRPAGLAGGYEQYF.

V and J are TRBV6-4 and TRBJ2-1; 13 bases are shared with TRBD2. The germline V gene encodes CDR1 MRHNA and CDR2 SNTAGT. This CDR3 is 15 amino acids long. V lost 2 bases to trimming and J lost 7 bases; unmatched junction nucleotides: 2. CDR3 DNA: TGTGCCAGCAGTGACGGGACTAGCGGGGTAAATGAGCAGTTCTTC. Translating it yields CASSDGTSGVNEQFF.

The chain employs TRBV2 and TRBJ2-5, with 10 bases aligning to TRBD1. Germline V gene data show CDR1 as SNHLY and CDR2 as FYNNEI. The CDR3 covers 15 residues. J gave up 0 bases and V 5 bases, and 3 bases lay outside the gene matches. In nucleotides, the CDR3 is TGTGCCAGCAGTTGGACAGGGGGGGACCAAGAGACCCAGTACTTC. This sequence encodes CASSWTGGDQETQYF. Full variable domain (remainder filled in from reference TRBV2 and TRBJ2-5): EPEVTQTPSHQVTQMGQEVILRCVPISNHLYFYWYRQILGQKVEFLVSFYNNEISEKSEIFDDQFSVERPDGSNFTLKIRSTKLEDSAMYFCASSWTGGDQETQYFGPGTRLLVL.

The chain carries TRBV7-6 and TRBJ1-2; 8 bases match TRBD1. V was pared by 1 base and J by 6 bases, with 7 bases of the junction left unmatched. This CDR3 region has 15 residues. The germline V gene has CDR1 SGHVS and CDR2 FNYEAQ. CDR3 region: CASSLGSATGDGYTF. CDR3 bases: TGTGCCAGCAGCTTAGGTTCGGCGACAGGGGATGGCTACACCTTC.

This clone was observed a single time. The J gene is TRBJ1-4, the V gene TRBV21-1. TRBV21-1 is flagged as a pseudogene. The CDR3 has 12 residues. CDR3 in DNA: TGTGCCCGCCGCGGAAAGAATGAAAAACTGTTTTTT. This sequence encodes CARRGKNEKLFF.

CDR3 DNA sequence: TGTGCCAGCAGACCCCCTAGCGGGAGACTCTACAATGAGCAGTTCTTC. This gives the protein CASRPPSGRLYNEQFF. V and J are TRBV6-6 and TRBJ2-1; the match to TRBD2 covers 10 bases. V shed 6 bases and J 3 bases; nucleotides not matched to a gene: 8. Germline V gene data show CDR1 as MNHNY and CDR2 as SVGAGI (reference sequence). This CDR3 spans 16 amino acids.

The chain combines TRBV9 with TRBJ2-1, with D possibly being TRBD1 (6 bases). The germline V gene has CDR1 SGDLS and CDR2 YYNGEE. This CDR3 is built from 15 residues. The V and J ends lost 0 bases and 6 bases respectively, with 13 bases between them. The CDR3 bases are TGTGCCAGCAGCGTAGGGCAGGGGAGATTCAATGAGCAGTTCTTC. Protein: CASSVGQGRFNEQFF.

This chain connects TRBV21-1 to TRBJ2-3; no DNA check was done on the table's D call, TRBD2. TRBV21-1 is an annotated pseudogene. The CDR3 sequence is 16 residues long. The CDR3 DNA reads as TGTGCCAGCAGCAAAGTTCGGGGGTTGGGTACAGATACGCAGTATTTT. It encodes CASSKVRGLGTDTQYF.

This clone was detected once. The V and J genes are TRBV5-1 and TRBJ2-5, with D unclear. V shed 0 bases and J shed 1 base, with 7 bases lying between them. Germline loops: CDR1 SGHRS, CDR2 YFSETQ. The CDR3 length is 14 residues. The CDR3 spells CASSLAPGQETQYF. The CDR3 nucleotides are TGCGCCAGCAGCTTGGCCCCAGGCCAAGAGACCCAGTACTTC.

This sequence joins TRBV18 and TRBJ2-3; 9 bases match TRBD2. The length of the CDR3 is 16 residues. Germline V gene sequence: CDR1 KGHSH, CDR2 LQKENI. Losses at the gene ends were 1 base for V and 2 bases for J; bases not matched to a gene: 4. Here the CDR3 reads CASSPRASGATDTQYF. In DNA, the CDR3 is TGTGCCAGCTCACCACGGGCTAGCGGGGCCACAGATACGCAGTATTTT.

V and J are TRBV7-2 and TRBJ2-5; weak D call: TRBD2 (5 bases). The CDR3 runs 13 residues. V lost 0 bases and J lost 3, with 5 bases in between. The germline CDR1 and CDR2 sequences are SGHTA and FQGNSA. The CDR3, as DNA: TGTGCCAGCAGCTTAGCTAGCGAAGAGACCCAGTACTTC. It codes for CASSLASEETQYF. The whole variable domain, filled in from reference TRBV7-2 and TRBJ2-5, reads GAGVSQSPSNKVTEKGKDVELRCDPISGHTALYWYRQSLGQGLEFLIYFQGNSAPDKSGLPSDRFSAERTGGSVSTLTIQRTQQEDSAVYLCASSLASEETQYFGPGTRLLVL.

The chain's CDR3 is CASIRSGGAPDTQYF. For the CDR3, the DNA is TGTGCCAGTATCCGTAGCGGGGGGGCCCCAGATACGCAGTATTTT. The chain has TRBV19 and TRBJ2-3; 11 nucleotides match TRBD2. Germline loops: CDR1 LNHDA, CDR2 SQIVND (reference sequence). The CDR3 consists of 15 residues. After removal of 7 bases from V and 4 bases from J, the junction contained 7 bases not matched to a gene.

The rearrangement joins TRBV5-1 to TRBJ2-1; D is perhaps TRBD1 (5 bases). The CDR3 covers 14 residues. CDR1 is SGHRS and CDR2 is YFSETQ in the germline V gene. With 0 bases removed from V and 3 bases from J, the gap between germline ends came to 7 bases. CDR3 sequence (DNA): TGCGCCAGCAGCTTGGGACAGAACTACAATGAGCAGTTCTTC. Protein sequence: CASSLGQNYNEQFF.

The chain joins TRBV19 to TRBJ2-5; 7 bases align to TRBD1. CDR1 is LNHDA and CDR2 is SQIVND in the germline V gene (reference sequence). The ends lost 5 bases at V and 5 bases at J; junction bases unmatched: 8. The CDR3 loop spans 14 amino acids. Here the CDR3 DNA reads TGTGCCAGTAGTCGACAGGGATTTGGGGAGACCCAGTACTTC. Translating it yields CASSRQGFGETQYF.